Below, 32 T cell receptor beta chains from the same sample are listed, as sequenced in a study of blood T cell repertoires in COVID-19. Sequencing was performed with immunoSEQ multiplex PCR; in TCRdb, only in-frame clones are kept and a portion is missing. The data contain fewer than 500,000 clones, roughly 86% of them seen just once; the ten biggest clones take up roughly 1.4%. Sequencing used PBMCs or T cells enriched from blood (not recorded which). Receptors were obtained from a man between 25 and 39 years old who had recovered from COVID-19.

The chain carries TRBV27 and TRBJ1-5; TRBD1 matches at 7 bases. Unmatched junction bases numbered 10, after V lost 6 bases and J lost 5 bases. Germline values: CDR1 MNHEY, CDR2 SMNVEV (reference sequence). The CDR3 is 15 residues long. CDR3 region: CASSHPGQRDQPQHF. The DNA of the CDR3 is TGTGCCAGCAGCCATCCGGGACAGAGAGATCAGCCCCAGCATTTT.

The rearrangement joins TRBV19 to TRBJ2-2, with 10 bases aligning to TRBD1. Germline-derived CDR1 and CDR2 are LNHDA and SQIVND (reference sequence). CDR3 length equals 15 residues. J lost 5 bases, V lost 6 bases, and 6 bases had no gene match. CDR3 nucleotide sequence: TGTGCCAGTAGCGGGACAGGGGTCCGGACCGGGGAGCTGTTTTTT. This gives the protein CASSGTGVRTGELFF.

The chain has TRBV25-1 and TRBJ1-1, with 8 bases matching TRBD1. The germline V gene encodes CDR1 MGHDK and CDR2 SYGVNS. The V segment lost 2 bases and the J segment 4 bases; nucleotides outside the gene matches: 3. This CDR3 region has 14 residues. CDR3: CASSEDRGSTEAFF. CDR3 nucleotides: TGTGCCAGCAGTGAAGACAGGGGATCCACTGAAGCTTTCTTT.

The chain links TRBV4-2 to TRBJ2-2; D unclear. The CDR3 runs 14 residues. Germline V lookup: CDR1 LGHNA, CDR2 YNFKEQ. Trimming took off 4 bases at V and 4 bases at J, with 10 bases between the two ends. The CDR3 is CASSPPTGTGELFF. The CDR3 nucleotides read TGTGCCAGCAGCCCCCCAACGGGCACCGGGGAGCTGTTTTTT.

The V call is TRBV30, the J call TRBJ2-7; D is possibly TRBD1 (5 bases). The CDR3 consists of 14 residues. The V end was cut by 2 bases, the J end by 6 bases, with 17 bases between. Germline values: CDR1 GTSNPN, CDR2 SVGIG (reference sequence). The CDR3 nucleotides read TGTGCCTGGAGTTGGGCCCAGGGTGTTGGCGAGCAGTACTTC. It codes for CAWSWAQGVGEQYF.

CDR3 region: CASSWTSGGGNEQFF. In DNA, the CDR3 is TGTGCCAGCAGTTGGACTAGCGGGGGGGGGAATGAGCAGTTCTTC. The chain is built from TRBV27 and TRBJ2-1; TRBD2 matches at 15 bases. The trim removed 4 bases at V and 7 bases at J, leaving 2 bases unmatched. The CDR3 consists of 15 residues. Germline CDR1 reads MNHEY; CDR2 reads SMNVEV (reference sequence).

This clone showed up just once. The chain joins TRBV9 to TRBJ1-3; D gene unclear. Trimming cost V 3 bases and J 2 bases, with 9 bases left between them. CDR1 SGDLS and CDR2 YYNGEE come from the germline V gene. The CDR3 is 14 residues long. For the CDR3, the DNA is TGTGCCAGCAGCGAGAGAGGTGCTGGAAACACCATATATTTT. It specifies CASSERGAGNTIYF.

The chain has TRBV19 and TRBJ2-1; TRBD1 aligns across 9 bases. Germline lookup yields CDR1 LNHDA and CDR2 SQIVND (reference sequence). V gave up 5 bases and J gave up 4 bases; unmatched junction bases: 9. The CDR3 spans 16 residues. This CDR3 is CASSQLTGGIYNEQFF. In DNA form, the CDR3 reads TGTGCCAGTAGTCAACTCACAGGGGGCATATACAATGAGCAGTTCTTC.

This clone was found once. The gene calls are TRBV5-8 and TRBJ2-7, with 8 positions matching TRBD2. V lost 4 bases, J lost 0 bases, and 9 bases stayed unmatched. There are 16 residues in the CDR3. Germline values: CDR1 SGHTS, CDR2 YDEGEE. Written as DNA, the CDR3 is TGTGCCAGCAGCCCCGGGGGGGGTGTGAGCTCCTACGAGCAGTACTTC. Protein sequence: CASSPGGGVSSYEQYF.

The chain is built from TRBV6-6 and TRBJ2-5, with TRBD2 matching 8 bases. CDR1 is MNHNY and CDR2 is SVGAGI in the germline V gene (reference sequence). The CDR3 is 15 residues long. Unmatched junction bases numbered 7, after V lost 5 bases and J lost 2 bases. CDR3: CASSRASGRQETQYF. The CDR3, as DNA: TGTGCCAGCAGTAGGGCTAGCGGGCGTCAAGAGACCCAGTACTTC.

The chain uses TRBV2 and TRBJ1-6; D gene ambiguous. V gave up 8 bases and J gave up 5 bases, with 13 bases separating them. The CDR3 is made up of 14 amino acids. Germline values: CDR1 SNHLY, CDR2 FYNNEI. The CDR3 DNA reads TGTGCCAGCTTAATAGAGGGAAATAATTCACCCCTCCACTTT. Protein: CASLIEGNNSPLHF.

The chain links TRBV25-1 to TRBJ1-2, with 9 bases that match TRBD1. CDR1 and CDR2 from the germline V gene are MGHDK and SYGVNS. V was clipped by 8 bases and J by 3 bases; unmatched bases: 4. This CDR3 comprises 13 residues. The CDR3 sequence: CASGGDRDYGYTF. The CDR3 DNA follows: TGTGCCAGCGGCGGGGACAGGGACTATGGCTACACCTTC.

The chain joins TRBV11-2 to TRBJ2-5; D is perhaps TRBD1 (5 bases). CDR3 size: 12 residues. V lost 5 bases to trimming and J lost 6 bases, with 10 bases between them. Germline CDR1 is SGHAT and CDR2 is FQNNGV. In nucleotides, the CDR3 is TGTGCCAGCAGCCCTCCAGGGCAGACCCAGTACTTC. It translates to CASSPPGQTQYF.

The gene calls are TRBV4-1 and TRBJ1-4; TRBD1 is a possible D gene (5 bases). Deletions cut 6 bases from V and 5 bases from J, with 16 bases between. CDR1 is MGHRA, CDR2 YSYEKL, per germline. CDR3 size: 15 residues. CDR3 sequence reads: CASSQTGALNEKLFF. Written as DNA, the CDR3 is TGCGCCAGCAGTCAAACAGGCGCTCTAAATGAAAAACTGTTTTTT.

The chain links TRBV21-1 to TRBJ1-5; the D call in the table, TRBD1, was not verified against the DNA. TRBV21-1 corresponds to a pseudogene. The CDR3 sequence is 14 residues long. The CDR3 DNA reads as TGTGCCAGCAGGGACAGGGGAGGCAATCAGCCCCAGCATTTT. Protein product: CASRDRGGNQPQHF.

The CDR3 protein is CASSPTSRDRETQYF. For the CDR3, the DNA is TGTGCCAGCTCACCTACCAGCCGGGACAGAGAGACCCAGTACTTC. The chain joins TRBV18 to TRBJ2-5; 7 bases fit TRBD1. CDR3 size: 15 residues. V was clipped by 3 bases and J by 4 bases; unmatched bases: 8. From germline, CDR1 is KGHSH and CDR2 LQKENI. Looking up the rest from reference TRBV18 and TRBJ2-5 gives the full variable domain: NAGVMQNPRHLVRRRGQEARLRCSPMKGHSHVYWYRQLPEEGLKFMVYLQKENIIDESGMPKERFSAEFPKEGPSILRIQQVVRGDSAAYFCASSPTSRDRETQYFGPGTRLLVL.

This clone showed up just a few times. The V and J genes are TRBV5-4 and TRBJ1-2, with 10 bases fitting TRBD1. The CDR3 spans 14 residues. The germline V gene encodes CDR1 SGHNT and CDR2 YYREEE (reference sequence). V dropped 4 bases and J dropped 4; count of bases not matched to a gene: 4. CDR3 loop: CASSDRGPSYGYTF. The CDR3 bases are TGTGCCAGCAGCGACAGGGGGCCGAGCTATGGCTACACCTTC.

The chain uses TRBV2 and TRBJ2-2; TRBD1 is a possible D gene (7 bases). Germline V gene lookup returns CDR1 SNHLY and CDR2 FYNNEI. V lost 6 bases, J lost 7 bases, and 15 bases lay in between. The CDR3 is 14 amino acids. CDR3 bases: TGTGCCAGCAGCCTTCTCAGGGGGGTCGGGGAGCTGTTTTTT. This translates into CASSLLRGVGELFF.

This chain connects TRBV4-2 to TRBJ1-2; TRBD1 matches at 9 bases. This CDR3 comprises 15 residues. From germline, CDR1 is LGHNA and CDR2 YNFKEQ. V lost 3 bases to trimming and J lost 6 bases; unmatched junction nucleotides: 8. The CDR3: CASSHGRGQGNGYTF. The CDR3 DNA sequence: TGTGCCAGCAGCCACGGAAGGGGACAGGGAAATGGCTACACCTTC.

This chain joins TRBV4-3 and TRBJ2-4, with 11 bases lining up with TRBD2. This CDR3 is built from 16 residues. Germline CDR1 LGHNA, CDR2 YSLEER. With 3 bases clipped from V and 8 bases from J, the junction kept 9 bases outside the gene matches. The CDR3 sequence: CASSQASGGSVDIQYF. CDR3 nucleotide sequence: TGCGCCAGCAGCCAGGCTAGCGGGGGGTCGGTGGACATTCAGTACTTC.

This clone has just one count. The chain joins TRBV7-9 to TRBJ1-1; 9 nucleotides line up with TRBD1. From germline, CDR1 is SEHNR and CDR2 FQNEAQ (reference sequence). J was trimmed by 2 bases and V by 7 bases; bases with no gene match: 14. The length of the CDR3 is 17 residues. CDR3 protein: CASTRGGQGNFNTEAFF. The CDR3 DNA is TGTGCCAGCACCCGAGGGGGACAGGGAAATTTTAACACTGAAGCTTTCTTT.

In DNA, the CDR3 is TGTGCCAGCCGGGATTTGAACACTGAAGCTTTCTTT. Translated: CASRDLNTEAFF. V usage is TRBV6-6 and J usage is TRBJ1-1, with D hard to call. The CDR3 spans 12 residues. V was shortened by 8 bases and J by 0 bases, with 7 bases between the two germline ends. Looked up from germline, CDR1 is MNHNY and CDR2 is SVGAGI (reference sequence).

This chain uses TRBV5-1 with TRBJ1-1; D unresolved. Germline loops: CDR1 SGHRS, CDR2 YFSETQ. CDR3 length: 14 amino acids. Between the trimmed V and J ends, which lost 7 bases and 3 bases, there was a span of 16 bases. The CDR3 region is CASRAHGGDTEAFF. CDR3 in DNA: TGCGCCAGCCGGGCCCACGGCGGGGACACTGAAGCTTTCTTT.

This clone showed up just once. This chain links TRBV10-3 with TRBJ1-2; perhaps TRBD1 as D (6 bases). CDR3 length: 12 amino acids. Germline CDR1 reads ENHRY; CDR2 reads SYGVKD. Trimming removed 8 bases at V and 7 bases at J, with 14 bases between. The CDR3 DNA is TGTGCCATCGATGGGGGGGCGACTGGCTACACCTTC. Translated: CAIDGGATGYTF.

J is TRBJ1-5 and V is TRBV19, with 11 nucleotides matching TRBD1. Germline V gene data show CDR1 as LNHDA and CDR2 as SQIVND (reference sequence). CDR3 size: 13 residues. After removal of 1 base from V and 12 bases from J, the junction contained 2 bases not matched to a gene. CDR3 protein: CASSIVGTGGQHF. The CDR3 region has the DNA TGTGCCAGTAGTATAGTGGGGACAGGGGGCCAGCATTTT.

The CDR3 loop is CASSLGHRNTEAFF. In DNA form, the CDR3 reads TGTGCCAGCAGTTTAGGGCACCGGAACACTGAAGCTTTCTTT. V gene TRBV27 combines with J gene TRBJ1-1; D is unclear. Trimming took 2 bases from V and 1 from J, leaving 8 bases between them. This CDR3 contains 14 residues. Germline loops: CDR1 MNHEY, CDR2 SMNVEV (reference sequence).

This chain uses TRBV9 with TRBJ1-2, with TRBD1 identical over 8 bases. CDR3 length: 12 residues. Germline V gene sequence: CDR1 SGDLS, CDR2 YYNGEE. V lost 3 bases to trimming and J lost 7 bases; unmatched junction nucleotides: 2. The CDR3 nucleotides are TGTGCCAGCAGCGGAGGACAGGGTGGCTACACCTTC. This gives the protein CASSGGQGGYTF.

The chain combines TRBV7-9 with TRBJ1-4, with a weak D call TRBD1 (6 bases). This CDR3 spans 15 amino acids. V lost 3 bases to trimming and J lost 5 bases, with 13 bases between them. CDR1 SEHNR and CDR2 FQNEAQ come from the germline V gene (reference sequence). The CDR3 nucleotides are TGTGCCAGCAGCTTCCCGGGACACACGAATGAAAAACTGTTTTTT. Translating gives CASSFPGHTNEKLFF.

The chain combines TRBV19 with TRBJ2-1, with 7 bases that match TRBD2. CDR3 length equals 15 residues. The V segment lost 2 bases and the J segment 0 bases; nucleotides outside the gene matches: 1. The germline V gene encodes CDR1 LNHDA and CDR2 SQIVND (reference sequence). The DNA of the CDR3 is TGTGCCAGTAGTATATCGGGGGGCTCCTACAATGAGCAGTTCTTC. This gives the protein CASSISGGSYNEQFF.

The V and J genes are TRBV5-1 and TRBJ2-5; TRBD1 matches 9 bases. The CDR3 runs to 15 residues. V gave up 2 bases and J gave up 3 bases; unmatched junction bases: 5. CDR1 is SGHRS and CDR2 is YFSETQ in the germline V gene. As DNA, the CDR3 is TGCGCCAGCAGCTTCGTCAGGACAGGGGAAGAGACCCAGTACTTC. Translating gives CASSFVRTGEETQYF.

The gene calls are TRBV6-5 and TRBJ2-5, with 10 bases aligning to TRBD1. Per the germline V gene, CDR1 is MNHEY and CDR2 is SVGAGI. V was pared by 3 bases and J by 6 bases, with 7 bases of the junction left unmatched. This CDR3 spans 15 amino acids. This CDR3 reads CASSYPRQGAKTQYF. The CDR3 DNA follows: TGTGCCAGCAGTTATCCCCGACAGGGGGCGAAGACCCAGTACTTC.

CDR3 sequence reads: CASSLMGGVDEQFF. The CDR3 nucleotides read TGTGCCAGCAGCTTGATGGGAGGGGTCGATGAGCAGTTCTTC. The chain joins TRBV5-4 to TRBJ2-1; TRBD2 matches 7 bases. Germline V gene lookup returns CDR1 SGHNT and CDR2 YYREEE (reference sequence). The V segment lost 1 base and the J segment 8 bases; nucleotides outside the gene matches: 6. The CDR3 runs 14 residues.